Listed here are 8 T cell receptor beta chains from one sample, sequenced in a study of blood T cell repertoires in COVID-19. Produced via immunoSEQ multiplex PCR; TCRdb's table is partial and in-frame only. In the table there are roughly 190,000 clones, roughly 82% of which are singletons. Sequenced material: PBMCs or T cells enriched from blood (not recorded which). The receptors originated from a woman aged 60-75 years with acute COVID-19.

This clone was detected only a few times. The CDR3 loop is CASSGGSFSGNTIYF. CDR3 DNA: TGTGCCAGCAGCGGCGGGAGTTTCTCTGGAAACACCATATATTTT. The J gene is TRBJ1-3, the V gene TRBV9; D is ambiguous. Germline V gene lookup returns CDR1 SGDLS and CDR2 YYNGEE. The CDR3 totals 15 residues. Trimming stripped 3 bases from V and 0 bases from J, with 10 bases between.

This clone has a handful of counts. The chain is built from TRBV7-2 and TRBJ1-2; D is uncertain. Germline V gene sequence: CDR1 SGHTA, CDR2 FQGNSA. The V and J ends lost 2 bases and 6 bases respectively, with 16 bases between them. The length of the CDR3 is 15 residues. The CDR3 DNA follows: TGTGCCAGCAGCTTAACCCTAACGGGAAGTAATGGCTACACCTTC. Translated, it gives CASSLTLTGSNGYTF.

This chain uses TRBV18 with TRBJ1-1, with a tentative D call TRBD1 (5 bases). V lost 6 bases and J lost 4, with 15 bases in between. The CDR3 consists of 14 residues. Germline lookup yields CDR1 KGHSH and CDR2 LQKENI. The DNA for the CDR3 is TGTGCCAGCTCGATAGAGCAGGGATCCACTGAAGCTTTCTTT. It specifies CASSIEQGSTEAFF.

The table lists this clone with many counts. This chain links TRBV7-2 with TRBJ2-1; TRBD1 might be the D (6 bases). Germline V gives CDR1 SGHTA, CDR2 FQGNSA. This CDR3 comprises 16 residues. The V gene lost 4 bases and the J gene lost 13 bases, with 26 bases spanning the gap. For the CDR3, the DNA is TGTGCCAGCAGCTCCACCCCCGGACAGCCCACGGTACTACAGTTCTTC. Translating it yields CASSSTPGQPTVLQFF.

This chain links TRBV15 with TRBJ1-1; D not resolved. The CDR3 covers 12 residues. Germline loops: CDR1 LNHNV, CDR2 YYDKDF (reference sequence). V was trimmed by 8 bases and J by 7 bases, leaving 14 bases between them. CDR3 in DNA: TGTGCCACCTCCGGGCGGGGAAATGAAGCTTTCTTT. This translates into CATSGRGNEAFF.

This clone has a handful of counts. The chain recombines TRBV5-6 with TRBJ2-2; TRBD2 aligns across 9 bases. With 4 bases clipped from V and 5 bases from J, the junction kept 12 bases outside the gene matches. Germline CDR1 and CDR2: SGHDT and YYEEEE. The CDR3 runs to 17 residues. The CDR3 region is CASSRVGVSGGTGELFF. Written as DNA, the CDR3 is TGTGCCAGCAGCCGGGTCGGTGTTAGCGGGGGAACCGGGGAGCTGTTTTTT.

With regard to this clone: Additional DNA sequences in this sample encode the identical CDR3. The V gene is TRBV9, the J gene TRBJ2-2; TRBD2 agrees at 9 bases. The CDR3 spans 15 residues. Per the germline V gene, CDR1 is SGDLS and CDR2 is YYNGEE. J was trimmed by 2 bases and V by 4 bases; bases with no gene match: 3. Here the CDR3 DNA reads TGTGCCAGCAGCCTTAGCGGGGGAAACACCGGGGAGCTGTTTTTT. The encoded protein is CASSLSGGNTGELFF. The whole variable domain, filled in from reference TRBV9 and TRBJ2-2, reads DSGVTQTPKHLITATGQRVTLRCSPRSGDLSVYWYQQSLDQGLQFLIQYYNGEERAKGNILERFSAQQFPDLHSELNLSSLELGDSALYFCASSLSGGNTGELFFGEGSRLTVL.

This chain uses TRBV5-4 with TRBJ2-7, with a possible D match to TRBD1 (5 bases). The CDR3 sequence is 14 residues long. Per the germline V gene, CDR1 is SGHNT and CDR2 is YYREEE (reference sequence). Trimming took 0 bases from V and 1 from J, leaving 8 bases between them. CDR3 in amino acids: CASSLGQSSYEQYF. The CDR3 bases are TGTGCCAGCAGCTTGGGACAGAGTTCCTACGAGCAGTACTTC. The variable domain in full, with the rest retrieved from reference TRBV5-4 and TRBJ2-7, is ETGVTQSPTHLIKTRGQQVTLRCSSQSGHNTVSWYQQALGQGPQFIFQYYREEENGRGNFPPRFSGLQFPNYSSELNVNALELDDSALYLCASSLGQSSYEQYFGPGTRLTVT.